The 30 T cell receptor beta chains reported below all come from one sample, sequenced in a study of blood T cell repertoires in COVID-19. Repertoires were generated with immunoSEQ multiplex PCR, while TCRdb's copy carries only in-frame clones and drops some. This table has about 170,000 clones, roughly 81% appearing once. Input material: peripheral blood. The receptor set was obtained from a woman older than 75 with COVID-19, enrolled during active disease.

This chain joins TRBV7-9 and TRBJ1-2; D may be TRBD1 (6 bases). The germline V gene encodes CDR1 SEHNR and CDR2 FQNEAQ (reference sequence). The CDR3 extends over 14 amino acids. V shed 7 bases and J shed 4 bases, with 16 bases lying between them. In DNA form, the CDR3 reads TGTGCCAGCACCGTCTCGAGGGGGGGCTATGGCTACACCTTC. Translated, it gives CASTVSRGGYGYTF.

V gene TRBV2 combines with J gene TRBJ2-5, with 9 bases fitting TRBD1. The germline CDR1 and CDR2 sequences are SNHLY and FYNNEI. The CDR3 length is 14 residues. Unmatched junction bases numbered 10, after V lost 9 bases and J lost 5 bases. DNA of the CDR3: TGTGCCAGGGGAGGGACAGGGCGTGGGGAGACCCAGTACTTC. This codes for CARGGTGRGETQYF.

V gene TRBV4-1 combines with J gene TRBJ1-2, with TRBD1 as a possible D gene (6 bases). V was trimmed by 4 bases and J by 5 bases, leaving 17 bases between them. The CDR3 has 15 residues. Germline V CDR1 and CDR2: MGHRA, YSYEKL. CDR3: CASSRTGTFGYGYTF. The CDR3 DNA follows: TGCGCCAGCAGCCGAACCGGGACATTCGGGTATGGCTACACCTTC.

This chain connects TRBV9 to TRBJ2-3; 8 bases fit TRBD2. Germline V lookup: CDR1 SGDLS, CDR2 YYNGEE. V dropped 7 bases and J dropped 2; count of bases not matched to a gene: 6. The CDR3 length is 14 residues. The CDR3 region is CASSPGRDTDTQYF. The CDR3 DNA reads TGTGCCAGCTCCCCCGGGAGGGACACAGATACGCAGTATTTT.

This chain links TRBV11-2 with TRBJ2-7; 8 bases are shared with TRBD1. There are 17 residues in the CDR3. Germline V gene lookup returns CDR1 SGHAT and CDR2 FQNNGV. With 5 bases clipped from V and 4 bases from J, the junction kept 16 bases outside the gene matches. CDR3 residues: CASSRAFQGAALYEQYF. The CDR3 DNA sequence: TGTGCCAGCAGCCGAGCCTTCCAGGGGGCGGCCTTATACGAGCAGTACTTC.

V gene TRBV5-1 combines with J gene TRBJ2-7; possibly TRBD1 for D (6 bases). Between the trimmed V and J ends, which lost 4 bases and 2 bases, there was a span of 13 bases. Per germline, CDR1 SGHRS and CDR2 YFSETQ. CDR3 size: 14 residues. The CDR3 nucleotides read TGCGCCAGCAGCACCGGACAGTTTACCTACGAGCAGTACTTC. Its protein product is CASSTGQFTYEQYF.

This clone showed up just a few times. The genes are TRBV9 and TRBJ1-2; maybe TRBD1 (5 bases). The germline V gene has CDR1 SGDLS and CDR2 YYNGEE. Trimming stripped 0 bases from V and 4 bases from J, with 16 bases between. The CDR3 length is 16 residues. The CDR3 DNA is TGTGCCAGCAGCGTAGCTGGGGGGTCGGGCGGCTATGGCTACACCTTC. This codes for CASSVAGGSGGYGYTF.

The chain links TRBV10-3 to TRBJ1-1; the match to TRBD1 covers 9 bases. With V trimmed by 6 bases and J by 5 bases, 13 bases remained unmatched. Germline loops: CDR1 ENHRY, CDR2 SYGVKD. The length of the CDR3 is 16 residues. The CDR3 sequence is CAISLFGGTGRTEAFF. The CDR3 bases are TGTGCCATCAGCCTATTCGGAGGGACAGGGCGGACTGAAGCTTTCTTT.

The J gene is TRBJ1-2, the V gene TRBV6-5, with TRBD1 matching 8 bases. Germline-derived CDR1 and CDR2 are MNHEY and SVGAGI. The CDR3 consists of 13 residues. Trimming took 6 bases from V and 5 from J; bases not matched to a gene: 5. The CDR3, as DNA: TGTGCCAGCAGGAAGACAGGGGAATATGGCTACACCTTC. It encodes CASRKTGEYGYTF.

This chain links TRBV4-3 with TRBJ1-5; D gene uncertain. CDR3 size: 13 residues. In germline, CDR1 is LGHNA, CDR2 YSLEER. Trimming shortened V by 2 bases and J by 4 bases, and 6 bases separated the two germline ends. The CDR3 DNA reads TGCGCCAGCAGCCAAACAGCTAATCAGCCCCAGCATTTT. Translated: CASSQTANQPQHF.

V usage is TRBV12-5 and J usage is TRBJ1-5; TRBD1 is a possible D gene (6 bases). Germline CDR1 reads LGHNT; CDR2 reads FRNRAP. The CDR3 is made up of 14 amino acids. Trimming took 5 bases from V and 0 from J, leaving 8 bases between them. CDR3 sequence reads: CASGIQGSNQPQHF. CDR3 nucleotide sequence: TGTGCTAGTGGTATACAGGGTAGCAATCAGCCCCAGCATTTT.

The J gene is TRBJ2-1, the V gene TRBV18; the D gene is possibly TRBD1 (5 bases). V lost 3 bases and J 8 bases, leaving 20 bases between the germline ends. CDR3 size: 16 residues. Germline CDR1 and CDR2: KGHSH and LQKENI. The DNA of the CDR3 is TGTGCCAGCTCACCCTTCGAAGTGGGGTTGGGGCATGAGCAGTTCTTC. Amino acids: CASSPFEVGLGHEQFF.

The chain joins TRBV6-5 to TRBJ2-7; perhaps TRBD1 as D (6 bases). CDR3 length: 12 residues. The V and J ends lost 8 bases and 3 bases respectively, with 11 bases between them. The germline gives CDR1 MNHEY, CDR2 SVGAGI. The chain's CDR3 is CASGRGIYEQYF. CDR3 bases: TGTGCCAGCGGAAGGGGGATCTACGAGCAGTACTTC.

Only one count was recorded for this clone. V gene TRBV18 combines with J gene TRBJ1-6, with 8 bases fitting TRBD1. The V gene end was trimmed by 6 bases and the J gene end by 7 bases; junction bases not matched to a gene: 5. Per germline, CDR1 KGHSH and CDR2 LQKENI. The CDR3 totals 14 residues. This CDR3 reads CASSRGQGNSPLHF. The CDR3 DNA follows: TGTGCCAGCTCCCGAGGACAGGGAAATTCACCCCTCCACTTT.

The rearrangement uses TRBV5-1 and TRBJ1-6, with 9 positions matching TRBD1. The CDR3 runs 14 residues. The trim removed 4 bases at V and 9 bases at J, leaving 5 bases unmatched. Germline assignment: CDR1 SGHRS and CDR2 YFSETQ. In nucleotides, the CDR3 is TGCGCCAGCAGCCCGGGACAGGGTACTTCACCCCTCCACTTT. Translated, it gives CASSPGQGTSPLHF.

The chain employs TRBV14 and TRBJ1-5; weak D call: TRBD1 (5 bases). V lost 4 bases to trimming and J lost 4 bases, with 8 bases between them. CDR1 SGHDN and CDR2 FVKESK come from the germline V gene. The CDR3 has 13 amino acids. CDR3 in amino acids: CASSPSGNQPQHF. DNA for the CDR3: TGTGCCAGCAGCCCGTCAGGGAATCAGCCCCAGCATTTT.

The chain links TRBV3-1 (or the pseudogene TRBV3-2) to TRBJ2-1; TRBD2 is a possible D gene (6 bases). V lost 0 bases and J lost 5, with 14 bases in between. Per germline, CDR1 LGHDT and CDR2 YNNKEL (reference sequence). The CDR3 is 16 amino acids. The CDR3 spells CASSQEVGRGHNEQFF. CDR3 DNA sequence: TGTGCCAGCAGCCAAGAGGTGGGGCGGGGCCACAATGAGCAGTTCTTC.

This rearrangement joins TRBV28 to TRBJ2-7; D might be TRBD1 (5 bases). V gave up 6 bases and J gave up 2 bases, with 5 bases separating them. The CDR3 contains 11 residues. In germline, CDR1 is MDHEN, CDR2 SYDVKM. The CDR3 spells CASSRAYEQYF. DNA of the CDR3: TGTGCCAGCAGCAGGGCCTACGAGCAGTACTTC.

This chain uses TRBV27 with TRBJ2-4; 8 bases are a match to TRBD1. J was trimmed by 0 bases and V by 5 bases; bases with no gene match: 18. The germline V gene has CDR1 MNHEY and CDR2 SMNVEV (reference sequence). The CDR3 runs to 20 residues. Written as DNA, the CDR3 is TGTGCCAGCAGTCCGGCTGGGGTGACAGGGGACGAACTAGCCAAAAACATTCAGTACTTC. Protein: CASSPAGVTGDELAKNIQYF.

The rearrangement links TRBV18 to TRBJ2-7, with 10 bases that match TRBD1. The CDR3 has 17 residues. Germline lookup yields CDR1 KGHSH and CDR2 LQKENI. J was trimmed by 3 bases and V by 3 bases; bases with no gene match: 11. CDR3 sequence reads: CASSPPGQGTGLYEQYF. In nucleotides, the CDR3 is TGTGCCAGCTCACCCCCGGGACAGGGGACAGGTCTCTACGAGCAGTACTTC.

This clone was seen many times. The chain employs TRBV2 and TRBJ1-5; D not certain. V lost 4 bases and J lost 1, with 11 bases in between. CDR1 and CDR2 from the germline V gene are SNHLY and FYNNEI. The CDR3 has 15 residues. CDR3 nucleotide sequence: TGTGCCAGCAGTGGGTTTCGGAGCAGCAATCAGCCCCAGCATTTT. It translates to CASSGFRSSNQPQHF. The full variable domain, rest sourced from reference TRBV2 and TRBJ1-5, is EPEVTQTPSHQVTQMGQEVILRCVPISNHLYFYWYRQILGQKVEFLVSFYNNEISEKSEIFDDQFSVERPDGSNFTLKIRSTKLEDSAMYFCASSGFRSSNQPQHFGDGTRLSIL.

This chain connects TRBV10-3 to TRBJ1-2, with 7 bases lining up with TRBD1. Germline trimming cut 6 bases from V and 2 bases from J; bases unmatched to any gene: 3. Germline V gene lookup returns CDR1 ENHRY and CDR2 SYGVKD. CDR3 length: 13 amino acids. The CDR3 sequence: CAIRVGQNYGYTF. DNA for the CDR3: TGTGCCATCAGGGTGGGACAGAACTATGGCTACACCTTC.

The chain has TRBV5-1 and TRBJ1-1; unclear D gene. The CDR3 has 15 residues. Per germline, CDR1 SGHRS and CDR2 YFSETQ. V lost 0 bases and J lost 3, with 12 bases in between. CDR3: CASSLGLWADTEAFF. CDR3 sequence (DNA): TGCGCCAGCAGCTTGGGATTGTGGGCAGACACTGAAGCTTTCTTT.

V is TRBV5-1 and J is TRBJ2-7; TRBD2 agrees at 7 bases. The germline V gene encodes CDR1 SGHRS and CDR2 YFSETQ. V lost 4 bases, J lost 3 bases, and 22 bases stayed unmatched. CDR3 length: 19 amino acids. CDR3 loop: CASSPRGVRGSVRNYEQYF. The DNA of the CDR3 is TGCGCCAGCAGCCCGCGCGGTGTGCGGGGGAGTGTTCGCAACTACGAGCAGTACTTC.

The chain recombines TRBV6-5 with TRBJ1-4, with 9 bases that match TRBD1. Germline lookup yields CDR1 MNHEY and CDR2 SVGAGI. This CDR3 comprises 14 residues. Trimming at V came to 2 bases and at J to 13 bases, leaving 8 bases not matched to a gene. The CDR3 spells CASSYTPGQGLLFF. The CDR3 coding sequence is TGTGCCAGCAGTTACACCCCGGGACAGGGATTACTGTTTTTT.

This chain joins TRBV3-1 (or the pseudogene TRBV3-2) and TRBJ2-1; no reliable D call. The V end lost 5 bases, the J end lost 0 bases, and 11 bases lay between the germline ends. The germline CDR1 and CDR2 sequences are LGHDT and YNNKEL (reference sequence). The CDR3 is 15 residues long. CDR3 amino acids: CASSETSSSYNEQFF. The CDR3, as DNA: TGTGCCAGCAGCGAAACTTCGAGCTCCTACAATGAGCAGTTCTTC.

This chain connects TRBV6-2 or TRBV6-3 to TRBJ2-2; TRBD1 matches at 7 bases. The CDR3 sequence is 17 residues long. Germline V gene data show CDR1 as MNHEY and CDR2 as SVGEGT. V dropped 4 bases and J dropped 4; count of bases not matched to a gene: 12. The CDR3 sequence is CASSCLDRISLTGELFF. The CDR3 coding sequence is TGTGCCAGCAGTTGTCTGGACAGGATATCACTCACCGGGGAGCTGTTTTTT.

The V and J genes are TRBV28 and TRBJ2-7; the D gene is possibly TRBD1 (6 bases). The CDR3 has 13 residues. The germline V gene encodes CDR1 MDHEN and CDR2 SYDVKM. The V and J ends lost 3 bases and 0 bases respectively, with 6 bases between them. The DNA for the CDR3 is TGTGCCAGCAGTTTGACAGGCTCCTACGAGCAGTACTTC. Protein sequence: CASSLTGSYEQYF.

The chain is built from TRBV21-1 and TRBJ2-1; the table's D call of TRBD2 was not tested on the DNA. TRBV21-1 is listed as a pseudogene. CDR3 size: 17 residues. CDR3 nucleotide sequence: TGTGCCAGCAGCAAAGAGGGACTAGCGGGAGGATACAATGAGCAGTTCTTC. It yields the protein CASSKEGLAGGYNEQFF.

This rearrangement joins TRBV5-8 to TRBJ2-3; D may be TRBD2 (5 bases). CDR3 size: 15 residues. From germline, CDR1 is SGHTS and CDR2 YDEGEE. V dropped 3 bases and J dropped 6 bases, with 17 bases sitting between them. DNA of the CDR3: TGTGCCAGCAGCTCGGAACTAGGACTCGTGGATACGCAGTATTTT. Translation gives CASSSELGLVDTQYF.